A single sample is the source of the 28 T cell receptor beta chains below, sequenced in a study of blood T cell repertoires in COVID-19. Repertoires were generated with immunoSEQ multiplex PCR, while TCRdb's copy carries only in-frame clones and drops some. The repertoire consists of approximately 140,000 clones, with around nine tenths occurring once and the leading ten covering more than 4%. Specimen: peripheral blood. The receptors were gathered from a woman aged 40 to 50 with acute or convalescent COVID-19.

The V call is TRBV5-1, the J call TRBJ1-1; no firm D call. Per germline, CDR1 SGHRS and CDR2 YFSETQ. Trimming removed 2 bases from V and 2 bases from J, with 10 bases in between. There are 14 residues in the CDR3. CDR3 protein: CASSFRSYNTEAFF. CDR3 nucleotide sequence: TGCGCCAGCAGCTTTCGCAGTTACAACACTGAAGCTTTCTTT. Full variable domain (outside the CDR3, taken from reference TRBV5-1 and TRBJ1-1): KAGVTQTPRYLIKTRGQQVTLSCSPISGHRSVSWYQQTPGQGLQFLFEYFSETQRNKGNFPGRFSGRQFSNSRSEMNVSTLELGDSALYLCASSFRSYNTEAFFGQGTRLTVV.

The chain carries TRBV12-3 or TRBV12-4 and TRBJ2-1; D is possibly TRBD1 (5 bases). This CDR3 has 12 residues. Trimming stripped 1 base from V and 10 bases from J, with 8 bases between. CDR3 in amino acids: CASSLEGREQFF. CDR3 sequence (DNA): TGTGCCAGCAGTTTAGAGGGGCGAGAGCAGTTCTTC.

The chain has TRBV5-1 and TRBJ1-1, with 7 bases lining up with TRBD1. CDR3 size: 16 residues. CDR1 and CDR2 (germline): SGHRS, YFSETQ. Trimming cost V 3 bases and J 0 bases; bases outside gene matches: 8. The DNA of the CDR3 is TGCGCCAGCAGCTCGCTTGGACAGGCGCTGAACACTGAAGCTTTCTTT. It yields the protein CASSSLGQALNTEAFF.

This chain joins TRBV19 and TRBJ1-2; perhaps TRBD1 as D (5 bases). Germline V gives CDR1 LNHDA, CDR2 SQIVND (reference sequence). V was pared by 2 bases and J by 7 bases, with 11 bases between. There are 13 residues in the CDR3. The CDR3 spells CASSIQGTGGYTF. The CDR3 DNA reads TGTGCCAGTAGTATACAGGGTACGGGTGGCTACACCTTC.

CDR3 region: CAISESTGGEINTGELFF. In nucleotides, the CDR3 is TGTGCCATCAGTGAGTCGACGGGAGGGGAGATTAACACCGGGGAGCTGTTTTTT. V usage is TRBV10-3 and J usage is TRBJ2-2, with 8 bases aligning to TRBD2. J lost 2 bases, V lost 0 bases, and 8 bases had no gene match. The CDR3 runs to 18 residues. Germline V gene sequence: CDR1 ENHRY, CDR2 SYGVKD.

CDR3 nucleotide sequence: TGCAGCGTCCCTCGGACAGGGGGAACTGAAGCTTTCTTT. Its translation is CSVPRTGGTEAFF. The chain recombines TRBV29-1 with TRBJ1-1, with TRBD1 matching over 10 bases. The V gene's germline CDR1 is SQVTM and CDR2 ANQGSEA. The V gene end was trimmed by 6 bases and the J gene end by 5 bases; junction bases not matched to a gene: 6. The CDR3 covers 13 residues.

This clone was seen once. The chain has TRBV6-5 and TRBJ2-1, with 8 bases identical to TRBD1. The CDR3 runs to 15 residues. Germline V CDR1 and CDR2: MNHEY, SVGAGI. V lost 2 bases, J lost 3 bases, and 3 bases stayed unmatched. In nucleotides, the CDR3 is TGTGCCAGCAGTTACGACAGGGGAGTCTACAATGAGCAGTTCTTC. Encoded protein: CASSYDRGVYNEQFF.

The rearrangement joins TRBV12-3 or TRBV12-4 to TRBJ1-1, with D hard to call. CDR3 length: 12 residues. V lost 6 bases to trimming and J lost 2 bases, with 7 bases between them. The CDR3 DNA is TGTGCCAGCAGCCCCCATAACACTGAAGCTTTCTTT. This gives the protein CASSPHNTEAFF.

The DNA of the CDR3 is TGTGCCAGCAGCACCGGACAGGGAATCCCACGAGGGGCTTTCTTT. Encoded protein: CASSTGQGIPRGAFF. This chain joins TRBV6-5 and TRBJ1-1, with 8 nucleotides matching TRBD1. V was clipped by 6 bases and J by 11 bases; unmatched bases: 17. From germline, CDR1 is MNHEY and CDR2 SVGAGI. The CDR3 spans 15 residues.

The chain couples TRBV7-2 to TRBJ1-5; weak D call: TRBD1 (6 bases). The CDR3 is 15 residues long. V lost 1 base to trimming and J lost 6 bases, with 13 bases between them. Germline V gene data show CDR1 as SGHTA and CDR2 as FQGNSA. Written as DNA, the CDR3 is TGTGCCAGCAGCTTAGGGCAGGGGAGTAGTCAGCCCCAGCATTTT. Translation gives CASSLGQGSSQPQHF.

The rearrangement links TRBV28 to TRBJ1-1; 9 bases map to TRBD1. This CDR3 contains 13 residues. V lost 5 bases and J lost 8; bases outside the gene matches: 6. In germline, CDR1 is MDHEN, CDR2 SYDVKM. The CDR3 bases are TGTGCCAGCAGTACCCCGGGACAGGGAGAAGCTTTCTTT. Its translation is CASSTPGQGEAFF.

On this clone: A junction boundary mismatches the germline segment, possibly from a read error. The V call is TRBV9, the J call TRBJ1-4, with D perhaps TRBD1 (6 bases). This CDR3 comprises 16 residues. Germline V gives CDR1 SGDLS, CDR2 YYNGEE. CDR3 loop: CASSPASGTTNEKLFF. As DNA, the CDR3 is TGTGCCAGCAGCCCCGCGTCTGGGACAACGAATGAAAAACTGTTTTTT.

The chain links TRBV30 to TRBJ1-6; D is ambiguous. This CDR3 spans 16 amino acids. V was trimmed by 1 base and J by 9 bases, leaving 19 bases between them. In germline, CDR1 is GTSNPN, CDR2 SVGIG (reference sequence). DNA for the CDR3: TGTGCCTGGAGTGAAAGTATAAACAGCATCATTTCACCCCTCCACTTT. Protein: CAWSESINSIISPLHF.

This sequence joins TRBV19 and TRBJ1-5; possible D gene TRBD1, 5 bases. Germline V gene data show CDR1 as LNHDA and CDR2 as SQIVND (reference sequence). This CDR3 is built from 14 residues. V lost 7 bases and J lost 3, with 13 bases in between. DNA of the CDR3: TGTGCCAGTATGGTGACAGCCTACAATCAGCCCCAGCATTTT. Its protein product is CASMVTAYNQPQHF. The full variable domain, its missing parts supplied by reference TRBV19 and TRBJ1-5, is DGGITQSPKYLFRKEGQNVTLSCEQNLNHDAMYWYRQDPGQGLRLIYYSQIVNDFQKGDIAEGYSVSREKKESFPLTVTSAQKNPTAFYLCASMVTAYNQPQHFGDGTRLSIL.

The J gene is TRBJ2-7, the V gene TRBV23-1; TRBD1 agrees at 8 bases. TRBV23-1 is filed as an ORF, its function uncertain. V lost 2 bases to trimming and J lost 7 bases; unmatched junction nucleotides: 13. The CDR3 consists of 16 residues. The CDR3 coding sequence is TGCGCCAGCAGTCAAGCAACCGGGACAGGTTGGGGGGAGCAGTACTTC. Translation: CASSQATGTGWGEQYF.

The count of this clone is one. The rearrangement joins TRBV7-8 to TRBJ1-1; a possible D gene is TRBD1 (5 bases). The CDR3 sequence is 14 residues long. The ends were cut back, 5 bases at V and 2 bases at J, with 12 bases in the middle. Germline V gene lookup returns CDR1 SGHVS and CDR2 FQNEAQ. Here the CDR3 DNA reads TGTGCCAGCAGCCCCCCCGGGGGTAACACTGAAGCTTTCTTT. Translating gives CASSPPGGNTEAFF.

The CDR3 DNA follows: TGTGCCAGCTCACCACGGGGGGGGCTCTACGGCTACACCTTC. The encoded protein is CASSPRGGLYGYTF. The genes are TRBV18 and TRBJ1-2; D perhaps matches TRBD1 (6 bases). This CDR3 has 14 amino acids. Looked up from germline, CDR1 is KGHSH and CDR2 is LQKENI. With 1 base removed from V and 8 bases from J, the gap between germline ends came to 14 bases.

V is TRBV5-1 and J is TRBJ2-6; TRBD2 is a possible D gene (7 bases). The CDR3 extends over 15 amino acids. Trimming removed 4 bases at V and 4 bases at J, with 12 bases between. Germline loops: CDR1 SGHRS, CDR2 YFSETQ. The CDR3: CASSPGGGGANVLTF. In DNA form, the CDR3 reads TGCGCCAGCAGCCCTGGGGGGGGCGGGGCCAACGTCCTGACTTTC.

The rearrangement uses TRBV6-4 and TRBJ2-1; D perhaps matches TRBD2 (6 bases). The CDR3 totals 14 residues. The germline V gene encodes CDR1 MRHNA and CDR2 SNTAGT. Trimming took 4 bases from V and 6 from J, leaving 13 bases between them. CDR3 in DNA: TGTGCCAGCAGTGCCGCGGGGCCTCCCAATGAGCAGTTCTTC. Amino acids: CASSAAGPPNEQFF.

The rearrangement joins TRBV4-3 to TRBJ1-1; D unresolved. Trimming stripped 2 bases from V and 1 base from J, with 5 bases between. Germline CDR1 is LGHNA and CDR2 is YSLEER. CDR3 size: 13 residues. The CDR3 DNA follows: TGCGCCAGCAGCCAATATCCGAACACTGAAGCTTTCTTT. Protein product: CASSQYPNTEAFF.

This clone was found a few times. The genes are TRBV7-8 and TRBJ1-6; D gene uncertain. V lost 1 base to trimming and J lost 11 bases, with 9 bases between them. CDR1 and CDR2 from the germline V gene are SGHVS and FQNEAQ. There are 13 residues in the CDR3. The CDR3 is CASSLESQAPLHF. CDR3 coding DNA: TGTGCCAGCAGCTTAGAGTCGCAGGCACCCCTCCACTTT. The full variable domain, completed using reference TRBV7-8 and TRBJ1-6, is GAGVSQSPRYKVAKRGQDVALRCDPISGHVSLFWYQQALGQGPEFLTYFQNEAQLDKSGLPSDRFFAERPEGSVSTLKIQRTQQEDSAVYLCASSLESQAPLHFGNGTRLTVT.

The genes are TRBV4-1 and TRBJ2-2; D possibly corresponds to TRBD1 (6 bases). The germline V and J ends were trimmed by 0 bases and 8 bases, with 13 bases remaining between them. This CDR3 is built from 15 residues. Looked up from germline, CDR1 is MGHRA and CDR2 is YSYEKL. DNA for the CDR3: TGCGCCAGCAGCCAAGAGGGGACAACTAGAGGGGAGCTGTTTTTT. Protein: CASSQEGTTRGELFF.

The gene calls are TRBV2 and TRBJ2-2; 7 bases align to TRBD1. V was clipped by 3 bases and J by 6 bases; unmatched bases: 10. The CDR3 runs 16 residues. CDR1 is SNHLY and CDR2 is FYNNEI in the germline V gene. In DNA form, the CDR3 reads TGTGCCAGCAGTGAGGATTTAGGGGGCATCTCCGGGGAGCTGTTTTTT. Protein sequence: CASSEDLGGISGELFF.

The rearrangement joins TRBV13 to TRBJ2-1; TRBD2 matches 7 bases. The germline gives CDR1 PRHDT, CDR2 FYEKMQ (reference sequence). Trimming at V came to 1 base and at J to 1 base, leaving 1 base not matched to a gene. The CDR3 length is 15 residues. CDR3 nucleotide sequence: TGTGCCAGCAGCTTAGCGGGGGGTTCCTACAATGAGCAGTTCTTC. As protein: CASSLAGGSYNEQFF.

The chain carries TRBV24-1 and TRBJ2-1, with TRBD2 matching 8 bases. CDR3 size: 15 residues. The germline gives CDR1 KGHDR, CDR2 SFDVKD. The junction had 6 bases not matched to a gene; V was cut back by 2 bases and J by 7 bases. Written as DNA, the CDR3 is TGTGCCACCAGTGATTCAACGGGGGGGCTTAATGAGCAGTTCTTC. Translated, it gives CATSDSTGGLNEQFF.

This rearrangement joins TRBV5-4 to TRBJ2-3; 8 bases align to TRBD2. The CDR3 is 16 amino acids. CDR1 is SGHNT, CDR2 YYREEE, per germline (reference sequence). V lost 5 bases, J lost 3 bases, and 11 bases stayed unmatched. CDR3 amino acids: CASRLPGGGSTDTQYF. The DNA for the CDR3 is TGTGCCAGCAGATTACCTGGCGGGGGGTCTACAGATACGCAGTATTTT.

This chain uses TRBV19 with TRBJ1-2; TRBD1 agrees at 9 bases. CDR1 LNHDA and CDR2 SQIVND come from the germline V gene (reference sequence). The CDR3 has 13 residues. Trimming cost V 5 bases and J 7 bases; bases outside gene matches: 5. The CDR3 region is CASSEQGAGGYTF. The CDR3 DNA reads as TGTGCCAGTAGTGAACAGGGGGCAGGTGGCTACACCTTC.

The CDR3 is CASSPHVSGNTIYF. DNA for the CDR3: TGTGCCAGCAGCCCACACGTTTCTGGAAACACCATATATTTT. This chain joins TRBV7-2 and TRBJ1-3; D gene ambiguous. The germline CDR1 and CDR2 sequences are SGHTA and FQGNSA. The V and J ends lost 5 bases and 1 base respectively, with 9 bases between them. The CDR3 contains 14 residues.